This TCR beta chain was observed in a study of shared clonotypes between healthy human individuals. Splitting the CD4+ cells yielded a CD45RA+ naive subset and a CD45RA-negative memory subset. About this clone: The antigen is unknown.

Overall study findings and caveats: The study found about 5.1% of naive CD4 clonotypes shared across a few donors. For sorted subsets, rarefaction showed incomplete sequencing despite large depth. Genetic and exposure-history diversity was limited by the small donor number.

CDR3 length: 14 residues. Trimming cost V 6 bases and J 5 bases; bases outside gene matches: 8. Germline-derived CDR1 and CDR2 are SGHNT and YYREEE (reference sequence). Sequenced by immunoSEQ multiplex PCR; TCRdb stores in-frame clones only, minus some. The repertoire includes about 1.5 million clones, roughly 98% of them detected once, and 0.4% to 0.45% sits in the top ten. The sequence derives from a young man in good health. This rearrangement joins TRBV5-4 to TRBJ2-1; 7 bases map to TRBD2. Sequenced: naive CD4+ T cells sorted from blood. Subset meaning: CD45RA+ positively selected. The CDR3 here is CASTRALADNEQFF. In DNA form, the CDR3 reads TGTGCCAGCACGCGGGCTCTAGCGGACAATGAGCAGTTCTTC.